Each of the 27 T cell receptor beta chains below was sequenced from the same sample in a study of blood T cell repertoires in COVID-19. Clones were sequenced by immunoSEQ multiplex PCR, and TCRdb holds only the in-frame ones, with some missing. The table has 80,000 or so clones, roughly 85% seen once. Material: peripheral blood. These receptors all come from a man between 60 and 75 years old with COVID-19, enrolled during active disease.

The chain carries TRBV5-1 and TRBJ2-3; maybe TRBD2 (6 bases). The CDR3 runs to 15 residues. CDR1 SGHRS and CDR2 YFSETQ come from the germline V gene. The ends were cut back, 3 bases at V and 4 bases at J, with 15 bases in the middle. The CDR3 DNA follows: TGCGCCAGCAGCTCCAGCGGGCTGGAGGCAGATACGCAGTATTTT. Protein: CASSSSGLEADTQYF.

The chain joins TRBV7-3 to TRBJ2-1; TRBD1 might be the D (6 bases). The CDR3 is 12 residues long. CDR1 and CDR2 from the germline V gene are SGHTA and FQGTGA. The ends were cut back, 4 bases at V and 11 bases at J, with 12 bases in the middle. CDR3: CASSSQGIQQFF. DNA for the CDR3: TGTGCCAGCAGCTCCCAGGGGATCCAGCAGTTCTTC.

Here the CDR3 DNA reads TGTGCCAGTAGTTACCCTCGAGGAGGCCGGGGCACTGAAGCTTTCTTT. Translating gives CASSYPRGGRGTEAFF. This chain uses TRBV19 with TRBJ1-1, with unresolved D. Per the germline V gene, CDR1 is LNHDA and CDR2 is SQIVND (reference sequence). The germline V and J ends were trimmed by 5 bases and 4 bases, with 20 bases remaining between them. The CDR3 consists of 16 residues.

The rearrangement links TRBV3-1 (or the pseudogene TRBV3-2) to TRBJ2-1; TRBD1 aligns across 8 bases. The CDR3 is made up of 14 amino acids. The V gene end was trimmed by 2 bases and the J gene end by 6 bases; junction bases not matched to a gene: 3. Germline CDR1 LGHDT, CDR2 YNNKEL (reference sequence). CDR3 region: CASSQSGQGNEQFF. In nucleotides, the CDR3 is TGTGCCAGCAGCCAAAGCGGACAGGGCAATGAGCAGTTCTTC.

The V and J genes are TRBV2 and TRBJ1-6, with unresolved D. V was pared by 2 bases and J by 4 bases, with 9 bases between. Germline values: CDR1 SNHLY, CDR2 FYNNEI. The CDR3 loop spans 15 amino acids. CDR3 protein: CASSEPQVYNSPLHF. In DNA, the CDR3 is TGTGCCAGCAGTGAACCGCAGGTGTATAATTCACCCCTCCACTTT.

The V and J genes are TRBV10-3 and TRBJ1-1; 7 bases are a match to TRBD1. The V segment lost 11 bases and the J segment 1 base; nucleotides outside the gene matches: 10. Germline V CDR1 and CDR2: ENHRY, SYGVKD. This CDR3 contains 14 residues. CDR3 DNA sequence: TGTGCCGCGACAGGTGGACAGGCGAACACTGAAGCTTTCTTT. Translating gives CAATGGQANTEAFF.

V usage is TRBV23-1 and J usage is TRBJ1-1; TRBD1 matches 9 bases. TRBV23-1 is an ORF, and what it does is uncertain. This CDR3 has 16 amino acids. Losses at the gene ends were 2 bases for V and 3 bases for J; bases not matched to a gene: 7. The CDR3 DNA follows: TGCGCCAGCAGTCAAATGATTGACAGGGGGGACACTGAAGCTTTCTTT. This encodes CASSQMIDRGDTEAFF.

This clone was seen a single time. V is TRBV5-6 and J is TRBJ1-2; 9 bases agree with TRBD1. Germline V gene lookup returns CDR1 SGHDT and CDR2 YYEEEE. Trimming cost V 3 bases and J 0 bases; bases outside gene matches: 6. There are 16 residues in the CDR3. CDR3 loop: CASSWRGQGANYGYTF. CDR3 DNA sequence: TGTGCCAGCAGCTGGAGGGGACAGGGAGCTAACTATGGCTACACCTTC.

This clone was detected a few times. The chain joins TRBV9 to TRBJ1-4; TRBD1 matches at 7 bases. Germline V gene data show CDR1 as SGDLS and CDR2 as YYNGEE. The CDR3 has 16 residues. The junction had 9 bases not matched to a gene; V was cut back by 3 bases and J by 4 bases. The CDR3 DNA reads as TGTGCCAGCAGCGCGTATGGGGACAGCTATAATGAAAAACTGTTTTTT. Protein product: CASSAYGDSYNEKLFF.

This clone was recorded only once. The chain couples TRBV20-1 to TRBJ2-5; D perhaps matches TRBD2 (6 bases). This CDR3 comprises 10 residues. Germline V gene lookup returns CDR1 DFQATT and CDR2 SNEGSKA (reference sequence). V gave up 3 bases and J gave up 7 bases, with 6 bases separating them. In DNA form, the CDR3 reads TGCAGTGCTAGGGGGGGGACCCAGTACTTC. Amino acid sequence: CSARGGTQYF.

This clone was found once. The rearrangement uses TRBV25-1 and TRBJ2-1, with D possibly TRBD2 on 6 matching bases. The V and J ends lost 8 bases and 1 base respectively, with 15 bases between them. The CDR3 consists of 15 residues. Germline CDR1 reads MGHDK; CDR2 reads SYGVNS. The CDR3 region has the DNA TGTGCCAGCGGGGGAGGCCGCGGTTCCTACAATGAGCAGTTCTTC. Protein product: CASGGGRGSYNEQFF.

The chain employs TRBV7-2 and TRBJ1-1; maybe TRBD1 (5 bases). This CDR3 comprises 15 residues. Trimming removed 5 bases from V and 5 bases from J, with 18 bases in between. Germline values: CDR1 SGHTA, CDR2 FQGNSA. The CDR3 sequence: CASSPGTWLGTEAFF. The CDR3 DNA is TGTGCCAGCAGCCCAGGGACTTGGCTTGGGACTGAAGCTTTCTTT.

In the case of this clone: A read error may produce the germline difference seen at one junction end. The chain combines TRBV3-1 (or the pseudogene TRBV3-2) with TRBJ2-1; the match to TRBD2 covers 10 bases. Germline V gene lookup returns CDR1 LGHDT and CDR2 YNNKEL (reference sequence). This CDR3 contains 14 residues. This CDR3 reads CASSQALVLAGDVF. CDR3 nucleotides: TGTGCCAGCAGCCAAGCCTTAGTCCTAGCGGGAGATGTCTTC.

The chain employs TRBV5-1 and TRBJ1-2; D gene ambiguous. The germline CDR1 and CDR2 sequences are SGHRS and YFSETQ. The length of the CDR3 is 12 residues. V lost 0 bases and J 9 bases, leaving 9 bases between the germline ends. The CDR3 region is CASSLVGSSYTF. The CDR3 nucleotides read TGCGCCAGCAGCTTGGTTGGCTCCAGCTACACCTTC.

The chain carries TRBV6-5 and TRBJ1-1; perhaps TRBD1 as D (5 bases). Germline-derived CDR1 and CDR2 are MNHEY and SVGAGI. This CDR3 comprises 11 residues. V lost 2 bases and J 10 bases, leaving 8 bases between the germline ends. CDR3 loop: CASSYAGRAFF. The CDR3 DNA follows: TGTGCCAGCAGTTACGCAGGGCGAGCTTTCTTT.

This clone was observed a few times. The chain combines TRBV5-5 with TRBJ2-2; 8 bases agree with TRBD2. This CDR3 is built from 14 residues. After removal of 2 bases from V and 5 bases from J, the junction contained 2 bases not matched to a gene. Germline V lookup: CDR1 SGHKS, CDR2 YYEKEE (reference sequence). The CDR3 loop reads CASSFGGGTGELFF. The DNA for the CDR3 is TGTGCCAGCAGCTTCGGCGGGGGGACCGGGGAGCTGTTTTTT.

V gene TRBV7-2 combines with J gene TRBJ2-5; 10 nucleotides align to TRBD2. J lost 5 bases, V lost 5 bases, and 11 bases had no gene match. Germline loops: CDR1 SGHTA, CDR2 FQGNSA. The CDR3 consists of 16 residues. The CDR3 DNA sequence: TGTGCCAGCAGCGAATTCCTAGCGGGGGTTAGGGAGACCCAGTACTTC. This gives the protein CASSEFLAGVRETQYF.

This clone was recorded once. The chain couples TRBV6-2 or TRBV6-3 to TRBJ1-4; the D is unclear. This CDR3 has 13 amino acids. Trimming cost V 4 bases and J 8 bases, with 11 bases left between them. In germline, CDR1 is MNHEY, CDR2 SVGEGT. The CDR3 protein is CASSSPPGEKLFF. Here the CDR3 DNA reads TGTGCCAGCAGTTCCCCGCCCGGGGAAAAACTGTTTTTT.

This chain links TRBV5-4 with TRBJ1-1; D perhaps matches TRBD1 (6 bases). This CDR3 comprises 18 residues. V lost 4 bases and J 4 bases, leaving 26 bases between the germline ends. CDR1 and CDR2 (germline): SGHNT, YYREEE (reference sequence). CDR3 sequence reads: CASSATTGNPVRGTEAFF. CDR3 DNA: TGTGCCAGCAGCGCTACCACAGGGAATCCCGTTCGTGGCACTGAAGCTTTCTTT.

The rearrangement joins TRBV27 to TRBJ1-4, with D perhaps matching TRBD1 (6 bases). V dropped 1 base and J dropped 3 bases, with 12 bases sitting between them. There are 16 residues in the CDR3. Germline V gene sequence: CDR1 MNHEY, CDR2 SMNVEV (reference sequence). CDR3 sequence reads: CASSLLGGTPNEKLFF. Written as DNA, the CDR3 is TGTGCCAGCAGTTTATTGGGAGGGACACCTAATGAAAAACTGTTTTTT.

The chain combines TRBV3-1 (or the pseudogene TRBV3-2) with TRBJ1-3; no reliable D call. Germline V CDR1 and CDR2: LGHDT, YNNKEL (reference sequence). The CDR3 sequence is 14 residues long. Trimming took off 0 bases at V and 4 bases at J, with 7 bases between the two ends. The CDR3: CASSQEAGGNTIYF. The CDR3 bases are TGTGCCAGCAGCCAAGAAGCGGGGGGAAACACCATATATTTT.

This clone was counted many times. The chain recombines TRBV4-1 with TRBJ1-5; 7 nucleotides match TRBD1. CDR3 size: 16 residues. The V segment lost 0 bases and the J segment 7 bases; nucleotides outside the gene matches: 9. The germline V gene encodes CDR1 MGHRA and CDR2 YSYEKL. The CDR3 sequence is CASSQDASQGSQPQHF. CDR3 nucleotide sequence: TGCGCCAGCAGCCAAGATGCATCACAGGGGTCCCAGCCCCAGCATTTT.

This sequence joins TRBV11-2 and TRBJ2-2; maybe TRBD2 (6 bases). Trimming removed 4 bases from V and 3 bases from J, with 15 bases in between. This CDR3 has 16 amino acids. Germline-derived CDR1 and CDR2 are SGHAT and FQNNGV. The CDR3 sequence: CASSSPGRTDTGELFF. The CDR3 region has the DNA TGTGCCAGCAGCTCCCCAGGGAGGACGGACACCGGGGAGCTGTTTTTT. Drawing the rest from reference TRBV11-2 and TRBJ2-2, the complete variable domain is EAGVAQSPRYKIIEKRQSVAFWCNPISGHATLYWYQQILGQGPKLLIQFQNNGVVDDSQLPKDRFSAERLKGVDSTLKIQPAKLEDSAVYLCASSSPGRTDTGELFFGEGSRLTVL.

This clone has only a few counts. V and J are TRBV7-9 and TRBJ2-3; a weak D match, TRBD1 (8 bases). Trimming took 5 bases from V and 5 from J, leaving 29 bases between them. The CDR3 extends over 19 amino acids. CDR1 is SEHNR and CDR2 is FQNEAQ in the germline V gene (reference sequence). The CDR3 DNA is TGTGCCAGCAGCGGTTATAGCTCGGGAGGACAGGGAGGGCAAGATACGCAGTATTTT. The encoded protein is CASSGYSSGGQGGQDTQYF.

The gene calls are TRBV3-1 (or the pseudogene TRBV3-2) and TRBJ1-1; a possible D gene is TRBD1 (5 bases). The CDR3 consists of 13 residues. Germline V gene sequence: CDR1 LGHDT, CDR2 YNNKEL (reference sequence). Between the trimmed V and J ends, which lost 4 bases and 3 bases, there was a span of 9 bases. CDR3 sequence: CASSLQGDTEAFF. CDR3 sequence (DNA): TGTGCCAGCAGCCTTCAAGGGGACACTGAAGCTTTCTTT.

The J gene is TRBJ1-5, the V gene TRBV5-1; 7 nucleotides match TRBD1. With 4 bases clipped from V and 4 bases from J, the junction kept 2 bases outside the gene matches. This CDR3 contains 13 residues. Germline assignment: CDR1 SGHRS and CDR2 YFSETQ. The CDR3 sequence is CASSMGQNQPQHF. In nucleotides, the CDR3 is TGCGCCAGCAGCATGGGACAGAATCAGCCCCAGCATTTT.

The rearrangement uses TRBV11-2 and TRBJ1-2; D ambiguous. There are 13 residues in the CDR3. CDR1 is SGHAT, CDR2 FQNNGV, per germline. The V end was cut by 0 bases, the J end by 8 bases, with 10 bases between. CDR3 region: CASSLDDSRGYTF. CDR3 DNA: TGTGCCAGCAGCTTAGATGATTCGAGGGGCTACACCTTC.